This entry lists 28 T cell receptor beta chains sequenced from one sample in a study of vaccination effects on CD4 cells after COVID-19. Libraries were prepared by immunoSEQ multiplex PCR; TCRdb keeps only in-frame clonotypes and omits some of them. The data hold about 74,000 clones, with around 77% observed a single time. A 10-day culture period preceded the isolation of CD4+ T cells. Their specific antigens are unknown. The sample in question was CD4+ T cells from PBMCs cultured without peptide, obtained before COVID-19 vaccination. Receptor source: a human donor who received a COVID-19 vaccine.

This chain links TRBV6-5 with TRBJ2-3, with unresolved D. CDR1 and CDR2 from the germline V gene are MNHEY and SVGAGI. With 6 bases removed from V and 1 base from J, the gap between germline ends came to 11 bases. The CDR3 is 14 amino acids. The CDR3 nucleotides are TGTGCCAGCAGACCCAGTGGCGGCACAGATACGCAGTATTTT. This gives the protein CASRPSGGTDTQYF.

V usage is TRBV24-1 and J usage is TRBJ2-5; weak D call: TRBD1 (6 bases). Trimming shortened V by 7 bases and J by 4 bases, and 15 bases separated the two germline ends. Germline V lookup: CDR1 KGHDR, CDR2 SFDVKD. This CDR3 is built from 14 residues. The CDR3 spells CATSDPRGIETQYF. The CDR3 DNA reads TGTGCCACCAGCGACCCCAGGGGTATAGAGACCCAGTACTTC.

The chain is built from TRBV28 and TRBJ1-6; 7 bases are a match to TRBD1. After removal of 6 bases from V and 7 bases from J, the junction contained 3 bases not matched to a gene. Germline assignment: CDR1 MDHEN and CDR2 SYDVKM. The CDR3 loop spans 13 amino acids. CDR3 nucleotide sequence: TGTGCCAGCAGCAGGGACAGCAATTCACCCCTCCACTTT. Amino acid sequence: CASSRDSNSPLHF.

The chain links TRBV5-5 to TRBJ1-1, with unresolved D. V lost 1 base, J lost 1 base, and 8 bases lay in between. The CDR3 is 14 residues long. CDR1 is SGHKS and CDR2 is YYEKEE in the germline V gene (reference sequence). This chain's CDR3 is CASSLYVGNTEAFF. The CDR3 coding sequence is TGTGCCAGCAGCTTGTATGTGGGGAACACTGAAGCTTTCTTT.

This sequence joins TRBV3-1 (or the pseudogene TRBV3-2) and TRBJ2-3; D not certain. CDR3 length: 13 amino acids. Germline CDR1 reads LGHDT; CDR2 reads YNNKEL (reference sequence). V lost 1 base, J lost 4 bases, and 6 bases lay in between. CDR3 nucleotide sequence: TGTGCCAGCAGCCAAGGTCGGGCAGATACGCAGTATTTT. This gives the protein CASSQGRADTQYF.

V and J are TRBV27 and TRBJ1-1; D uncertain. Germline CDR1 is MNHEY and CDR2 is SMNVEV (reference sequence). The CDR3 length is 13 residues. The ends were cut back, 8 bases at V and 4 bases at J, with 14 bases in the middle. CDR3 sequence reads: CASLNVAGTEAFF. CDR3 bases: TGTGCCAGCTTAAATGTGGCGGGCACTGAAGCTTTCTTT.

This clone showed up just once. This rearrangement joins TRBV7-2 to TRBJ2-7; TRBD2 aligns across 7 bases. V trimming: 5 bases; J trimming: 7 bases; junction bases outside the gene matches: 11. CDR1 is SGHTA and CDR2 is FQGNSA in the germline V gene. The CDR3 has 14 residues. The CDR3 nucleotides are TGTGCCAGCAGCCTCGGGGGGACGAGCCGGGAGCAGTACGTC. Amino acid sequence: CASSLGGTSREQYV.

The chain uses TRBV6-2 or TRBV6-3 and TRBJ2-1, with 7 positions matching TRBD2. V dropped 5 bases and J dropped 4; count of bases not matched to a gene: 11. Germline V lookup: CDR1 MNHEY, CDR2 SVGEGT. The CDR3 is made up of 16 amino acids. Written as DNA, the CDR3 is TGTGCCAGCAGTGACGCCGGGACTACCATATACAATGAGCAGTTCTTC. Its protein product is CASSDAGTTIYNEQFF.

The J gene is TRBJ1-3, the V gene TRBV10-3; 7 nucleotides line up with TRBD1. V trimming: 6 bases; J trimming: 4 bases; junction bases outside the gene matches: 3. This CDR3 has 13 amino acids. The germline gives CDR1 ENHRY, CDR2 SYGVKD. CDR3 region: CAIRPTGGNTIYF. CDR3 nucleotides: TGTGCCATCAGACCGACAGGGGGAAACACCATATATTTT.

The V and J genes are TRBV19 and TRBJ2-3; the match to TRBD2 covers 16 bases. From germline, CDR1 is LNHDA and CDR2 SQIVND (reference sequence). V lost 7 bases and J lost 6; bases outside the gene matches: 7. CDR3 length equals 16 residues. CDR3 protein: CASTKGLAGGPDTQYF. CDR3 DNA sequence: TGTGCCAGTACTAAGGGACTAGCGGGGGGGCCTGATACGCAGTATTTT.

The chain joins TRBV19 to TRBJ1-2; 9 bases are a match to TRBD1. Trimming removed 3 bases from V and 4 bases from J; junction bases left unmatched: 9. CDR1 is LNHDA, CDR2 SQIVND, per germline (reference sequence). CDR3 length equals 16 residues. CDR3 sequence: CASSIDRDRVGYGYTF. The CDR3 nucleotides are TGTGCCAGTAGTATCGACCGGGACAGGGTAGGCTATGGCTACACCTTC.

V usage is TRBV5-1 and J usage is TRBJ2-5; 11 bases align to TRBD2. Unmatched junction bases numbered 0, after V lost 0 bases and J lost 2 bases. The germline gives CDR1 SGHRS, CDR2 YFSETQ. The CDR3 consists of 15 residues. The CDR3 sequence is CASSLGLAGQETQYF. The CDR3 coding sequence is TGCGCCAGCAGCTTGGGACTAGCGGGGCAAGAGACCCAGTACTTC.

The genes are TRBV5-1 and TRBJ2-2, with TRBD2 matching over 10 bases. Germline V gene data show CDR1 as SGHRS and CDR2 as YFSETQ. The V gene end was trimmed by 2 bases and the J gene end by 6 bases; junction bases not matched to a gene: 1. The CDR3 consists of 14 residues. The CDR3 loop reads CASSLAGGPGELFF. For the CDR3, the DNA is TGCGCCAGCAGCTTAGCGGGGGGGCCCGGGGAGCTGTTTTTT.

This chain joins TRBV11-2 and TRBJ1-2; D unresolved. This CDR3 region has 15 residues. The germline V gene encodes CDR1 SGHAT and CDR2 FQNNGV. Trimming left V 1 base short and J 4 bases short, with 13 bases between. Written as DNA, the CDR3 is TGTGCCAGCAGCTTAGTCGCGGGAGGAGGCTATGGCTACACCTTC. This encodes CASSLVAGGGYGYTF. Complete variable domain (other parts from reference TRBV11-2 and TRBJ1-2): EAGVAQSPRYKIIEKRQSVAFWCNPISGHATLYWYQQILGQGPKLLIQFQNNGVVDDSQLPKDRFSAERLKGVDSTLKIQPAKLEDSAVYLCASSLVAGGGYGYTFGSGTRLTVV.

V usage is TRBV5-1 and J usage is TRBJ1-1, with D perhaps matching TRBD1 (5 bases). V shed 4 bases and J shed 2 bases, with 12 bases lying between them. Germline lookup yields CDR1 SGHRS and CDR2 YFSETQ. The CDR3 totals 14 residues. In nucleotides, the CDR3 is TGCGCCAGCAGCCGCATGGGACCAAACACTGAAGCTTTCTTT. It yields the protein CASSRMGPNTEAFF.

The CDR3 protein is CASSQDHLAGLDEQFF. The CDR3 DNA is TGTGCCAGCAGCCAAGACCACCTAGCGGGGTTGGATGAGCAGTTCTTC. This chain joins TRBV3-1 (or the pseudogene TRBV3-2) and TRBJ2-1, with TRBD2 matching over 9 bases. The J segment lost 8 bases and the V segment lost 0 bases, leaving 8 bases of the junction unmatched. Looked up from germline, CDR1 is LGHDT and CDR2 is YNNKEL (reference sequence). The CDR3 spans 16 residues.

The chain employs TRBV2 and TRBJ2-7, with TRBD2 as a possible D gene (5 bases). Germline lookup yields CDR1 SNHLY and CDR2 FYNNEI. CDR3 length: 11 residues. The V end was cut by 8 bases, the J end by 4 bases, with 9 bases between. CDR3 loop: CASDAGYEQYV. CDR3 coding DNA: TGTGCCAGCGATGCGGGTTACGAGCAGTACGTC.

The J gene is TRBJ2-7, the V gene TRBV28, with TRBD1 identical over 8 bases. The CDR3 is 14 amino acids. Germline CDR1 is MDHEN and CDR2 is SYDVKM. V lost 6 bases to trimming and J lost 6 bases; unmatched junction nucleotides: 10. In nucleotides, the CDR3 is TGTGCCAGCAGCTCATTGACAGGGGCGGTCGAGCAGTACGTC. Protein product: CASSSLTGAVEQYV.

V gene TRBV30 combines with J gene TRBJ1-1; weak D call: TRBD1 (5 bases). Germline V gene data show CDR1 as GTSNPN and CDR2 as SVGIG (reference sequence). Trimming stripped 0 bases from V and 1 base from J, with 12 bases between. CDR3 length equals 15 residues. The CDR3 sequence: CAWSVPGGGNTEAFF. CDR3 DNA sequence: TGTGCCTGGAGTGTACCTGGGGGTGGGAACACTGAAGCTTTCTTT.

This chain links TRBV3-1 (or the pseudogene TRBV3-2) with TRBJ2-1; 9 bases fit TRBD2. Germline loops: CDR1 LGHDT, CDR2 YNNKEL (reference sequence). V lost 4 bases and J lost 6; bases outside the gene matches: 13. The CDR3 runs to 17 residues. CDR3 sequence: CASSRATFRTSANEQFF. The CDR3 nucleotides are TGTGCCAGCAGCCGCGCGACATTTAGGACTAGCGCCAATGAGCAGTTCTTC.

The table lists this clone with a count of one. V is TRBV18 and J is TRBJ2-3; TRBD2 might be the D (6 bases). V shed 3 bases and J shed 4 bases, with 14 bases lying between them. CDR1 and CDR2 from the germline V gene are KGHSH and LQKENI. The CDR3 runs to 15 residues. CDR3 region: CASSPRMGGPDTQYF. The DNA for the CDR3 is TGTGCCAGCTCACCCAGGATGGGAGGTCCAGATACGCAGTATTTT.

The chain couples TRBV6-5 to TRBJ2-5; D unclear. V was trimmed by 7 bases and J by 7 bases, leaving 16 bases between them. There are 13 residues in the CDR3. Germline-derived CDR1 and CDR2 are MNHEY and SVGAGI. CDR3: CASKVTSPGTQYF. CDR3 coding DNA: TGTGCCAGCAAAGTCACCTCCCCTGGGACCCAGTACTTC.

This clone was recorded only once. The CDR3 DNA sequence: TGTGCCAGTAGTATCTGGGGCGTAGCTGAAGCTTTCTTT. Its protein product is CASSIWGVAEAFF. This chain links TRBV19 with TRBJ1-1, with TRBD1 as a possible D gene (5 bases). Trimming stripped 3 bases from V and 6 bases from J, with 11 bases between. The CDR3 contains 13 residues. Looked up from germline, CDR1 is LNHDA and CDR2 is SQIVND (reference sequence). The whole variable domain, remainder taken from reference TRBV19 and TRBJ1-1, is DGGITQSPKYLFRKEGQNVTLSCEQNLNHDAMYWYRQDPGQGLRLIYYSQIVNDFQKGDIAEGYSVSREKKESFPLTVTSAQKNPTAFYLCASSIWGVAEAFFGQGTRLTVV.

The chain combines TRBV3-1 (or the pseudogene TRBV3-2) with TRBJ1-3, with TRBD1 matching over 9 bases. Trimming cost V 5 bases and J 7 bases; bases outside gene matches: 9. The CDR3 has 15 residues. Per germline, CDR1 LGHDT and CDR2 YNNKEL (reference sequence). The CDR3 loop reads CASSTQPGTGNTIYF. CDR3 coding DNA: TGTGCCAGCAGCACTCAACCCGGGACAGGGAACACCATATATTTT.

The chain uses TRBV5-6 and TRBJ1-2; 8 bases align to TRBD1. CDR1 and CDR2 (germline): SGHDT, YYEEEE. Unmatched junction bases numbered 12, after V lost 0 bases and J lost 8 bases. The CDR3 length is 16 residues. CDR3 in amino acids: CASSLGAGQGASGYTF. The CDR3 coding sequence is TGTGCCAGCAGCTTGGGGGCGGGGCAGGGGGCTTCCGGCTACACCTTC.

The chain carries TRBV5-1 and TRBJ2-2; D not resolved. V was trimmed by 4 bases and J by 2 bases, leaving 15 bases between them. This CDR3 contains 16 residues. The V gene's germline CDR1 is SGHRS and CDR2 YFSETQ. This CDR3 reads CASSPGAVFNTGELFF. CDR3 in DNA: TGCGCCAGCAGCCCAGGAGCAGTTTTCAACACCGGGGAGCTGTTTTTT.

This chain joins TRBV4-1 and TRBJ1-5; weak D call: TRBD1 (5 bases). The ends were cut back, 0 bases at V and 10 bases at J, with 16 bases in the middle. CDR1 is MGHRA and CDR2 is YSYEKL in the germline V gene. This CDR3 is built from 15 residues. The CDR3 DNA reads as TGCGCCAGCAGCCAAGATCAGGCGGGCCAGGGACCCCAGCATTTT. This encodes CASSQDQAGQGPQHF.

A few counts support this clone. The chain links TRBV7-9 to TRBJ2-7, with D perhaps being TRBD1 or TRBD2 (5 bases each). Between the trimmed V and J ends, which lost 5 bases and 8 bases, there was a span of 13 bases. The CDR3 loop spans 12 amino acids. Germline lookup yields CDR1 SEHNR and CDR2 FQNEAQ (reference sequence). CDR3 sequence reads: CASSPGTGKQYV. The CDR3 bases are TGTGCCAGCAGCCCAGGGACGGGAAAGCAGTACGTC.